These 21 T cell receptor beta chains share one sample of origin, sequenced in a study of shared clonotypes between healthy human individuals. Clones were read by immunoSEQ multiplex PCR, and TCRdb kept only the in-frame ones, dropping some. The table shows some 790,000 clones, with over 55% occurring only once. Material for sequencing was memory CD4+ T cells sorted from blood. The subset is: CD45RA-negative fraction. These TCRs come from a woman aged 30 to 39 in good health.

The chain couples TRBV10-1 to TRBJ2-7; D remains unclear. There are 12 residues in the CDR3. Trimming left V 0 bases short and J 1 base short, with 1 base between. The germline gives CDR1 WNHNN, CDR2 SYGVQD (reference sequence). CDR3 nucleotides: TGCGCCAGCAGTGAGTCATCCTACGAGCAGTACTTC. Amino acid sequence: CASSESSYEQYF.

The CDR3 DNA reads as TGTGCCAGCAGTGAAAGGGTGGTAACTAGCCCCTACGAGCAGTACTTC. The encoded protein is CASSERVVTSPYEQYF. This rearrangement joins TRBV6-1 to TRBJ2-7; D perhaps matches TRBD2 (6 bases). V was clipped by 2 bases and J by 2 bases, with 16 bases between them. Germline V gene lookup returns CDR1 MNHNS and CDR2 SASEGT. The CDR3 runs 16 residues.

The chain couples TRBV27 to TRBJ1-4; perhaps TRBD1 as D (6 bases). Germline-derived CDR1 and CDR2 are MNHEY and SMNVEV (reference sequence). This CDR3 spans 16 amino acids. V dropped 5 bases and J dropped 5 bases, with 18 bases sitting between them. CDR3 sequence (DNA): TGTGCCAGCAGTCTGGGGGCGGGGAATACAAATGAAAAACTGTTTTTT. Its protein product is CASSLGAGNTNEKLFF.

This clone was seen once. This chain connects TRBV27 to TRBJ1-1, with a possible D match to TRBD1 (6 bases). V shed 4 bases and J shed 2 bases, with 14 bases lying between them. This CDR3 contains 15 residues. CDR1 is MNHEY, CDR2 SMNVEV, per germline (reference sequence). DNA for the CDR3: TGTGCCAGCAGTTCCCCTGCCGGGGGCAACACTGAAGCTTTCTTT. It encodes CASSSPAGGNTEAFF.

The chain employs TRBV7-9 and TRBJ2-3; no clear D. V lost 5 bases, J lost 2 bases, and 20 bases lay in between. The CDR3 runs to 17 residues. Germline V lookup: CDR1 SEHNR, CDR2 FQNEAQ (reference sequence). For the CDR3, the DNA is TGTGCCAGCAGCCGCCTTTTGTCCCCAACAGACACAGATACGCAGTATTTT. Amino acids: CASSRLLSPTDTDTQYF.

This clone was counted only a few times. J is TRBJ2-7 and V is TRBV5-1, with a tentative D call TRBD2 (6 bases). Germline V lookup: CDR1 SGHRS, CDR2 YFSETQ. The V gene lost 7 bases and the J gene lost 2 bases, with 13 bases spanning the gap. CDR3 size: 13 residues. The CDR3: CASGTGDPYEQYF. The CDR3 DNA is TGCGCCAGCGGGACGGGGGACCCCTACGAGCAGTACTTC.

The chain has TRBV7-8 and TRBJ1-2; no clear D gene. The CDR3 is 15 amino acids. Trimming stripped 7 bases from V and 3 bases from J, with 18 bases between. In germline, CDR1 is SGHVS, CDR2 FQNEAQ. As DNA, the CDR3 is TGTGCCAGCACCCCAAAGGACCGAAAGGACTATGGCTACACCTTC. Translated: CASTPKDRKDYGYTF.

This clone has a handful of counts. V usage is TRBV11-2 and J usage is TRBJ2-7; D is ambiguous. Germline V gives CDR1 SGHAT, CDR2 FQNNGV. V was cut by 3 bases and J by 2 bases, with 14 bases left in between. The length of the CDR3 is 15 residues. The CDR3 is CASSLLNDRAYEQYF. CDR3 bases: TGTGCCAGCAGCTTGCTAAATGACCGAGCCTACGAGCAGTACTTC.

A single count supports this clone. The V call is TRBV29-1, the J call TRBJ2-1; TRBD2 aligns across 10 bases. The trim removed 4 bases at V and 12 bases at J, leaving 15 bases unmatched. The CDR3 has 15 residues. In germline, CDR1 is SQVTM, CDR2 ANQGSEA. CDR3 sequence (DNA): TGCAGCGTTGTGGGCCCCGAACTAGCGGGATTAGGGCAGTTCTTC. Its translation: CSVVGPELAGLGQFF.

Note on this clone: The same CDR3 is also encoded by other DNA sequences in this sample. This chain joins TRBV15 and TRBJ2-5, with 11 bases identical to TRBD2. V was pared by 6 bases and J by 3 bases, with 3 bases of the junction left unmatched. Per the germline V gene, CDR1 is LNHNV and CDR2 is YYDKDF (reference sequence). The CDR3 length is 14 residues. CDR3 sequence: CATSPGLAEETQYF. For the CDR3, the DNA is TGTGCCACCAGTCCGGGACTAGCGGAAGAGACCCAGTACTTC. Supplemented by reference TRBV15 and TRBJ2-5, the full variable domain reads DAMVIQNPRYQVTQFGKPVTLSCSQTLNHNVMYWYQQKSSQAPKLLFHYYDKDFNNEADTPDNFQSRRPNTSFCFLDIRSPGLGDTAMYLCATSPGLAEETQYFGPGTRLLVL.

This clone was seen only a few times. The rearrangement uses TRBV6-1 and TRBJ2-5, with D possibly matching TRBD2 (5 bases). V lost 1 base to trimming and J lost 5 bases, with 14 bases between them. CDR3 size: 15 residues. Germline V gives CDR1 MNHNS, CDR2 SASEGT. CDR3 nucleotides: TGTGCCAGCAGTGAAGGGACTTATGGCTCGGAGACCCAGTACTTC. Amino acid sequence: CASSEGTYGSETQYF.

This clone occurred a few times. The chain carries TRBV7-8 and TRBJ2-1, with TRBD2 identical over 7 bases. Germline assignment: CDR1 SGHVS and CDR2 FQNEAQ. V lost 5 bases, J lost 5 bases, and 6 bases stayed unmatched. The CDR3 has 14 amino acids. The DNA of the CDR3 is TGTGCCAGCAGCGTGGGACTAACGAACAATGAGCAGTTCTTC. Its protein product is CASSVGLTNNEQFF.

This clone appeared a few times. J is TRBJ2-4 and V is TRBV11-2; D remains ambiguous. This CDR3 contains 12 residues. Per the germline V gene, CDR1 is SGHAT and CDR2 is FQNNGV. V lost 10 bases and J 8 bases, leaving 15 bases between the germline ends. CDR3 loop: CAIESTADIQYF. The CDR3 nucleotides are TGTGCCATCGAGAGTACGGCGGACATTCAGTACTTC.

The chain employs TRBV28 and TRBJ1-5; TRBD1 aligns across 11 bases. The CDR3 is made up of 19 amino acids. Looked up from germline, CDR1 is MDHEN and CDR2 is SYDVKM. With V trimmed by 5 bases and J by 4 bases, 16 bases remained unmatched. This CDR3 reads CASSRPDRGTGGNNQPQHF. Written as DNA, the CDR3 is TGTGCCAGCAGTCGACCCGACCGAGGGACAGGGGGGAATAATCAGCCCCAGCATTTT.

The chain links TRBV9 to TRBJ2-2, with a weak D call TRBD2 (6 bases). Trimming pared 0 bases from V and 4 bases from J, leaving 16 bases between. CDR1 is SGDLS and CDR2 is YYNGEE in the germline V gene. The length of the CDR3 is 17 residues. This CDR3 is CASSVVPGDTFTGELFF. The CDR3 DNA is TGTGCCAGCAGCGTAGTTCCGGGAGATACCTTCACCGGGGAGCTGTTTTTT.

This chain connects TRBV7-2 to TRBJ1-1; D unresolved. The CDR3 sequence is 13 residues long. The germline V gene encodes CDR1 SGHTA and CDR2 FQGNSA. V was shortened by 7 bases and J by 3 bases, with 12 bases between the two germline ends. CDR3 amino acids: CASTRQRDTEAFF. CDR3 in DNA: TGTGCCAGCACCCGTCAGAGGGACACTGAAGCTTTCTTT.

The chain couples TRBV5-4 to TRBJ2-3; 13 bases align to TRBD2. Trimming took 0 bases from V and 0 from J; bases not matched to a gene: 4. The CDR3 sequence is 18 residues long. Germline V gives CDR1 SGHNT, CDR2 YYREEE (reference sequence). CDR3 in amino acids: CASSLAGLAGVSTDTQYF. The CDR3 DNA sequence: TGTGCCAGCAGCTTGGCTGGACTAGCGGGGGTAAGCACAGATACGCAGTATTTT.

This rearrangement joins TRBV7-9 to TRBJ2-7; a possible D gene is TRBD2 (6 bases). Germline lookup yields CDR1 SEHNR and CDR2 FQNEAQ (reference sequence). The CDR3 loop spans 14 amino acids. The V gene lost 3 bases and the J gene lost 6 bases, with 15 bases spanning the gap. In DNA form, the CDR3 reads TGTGCCAGCAGCTTCTTACCGGGAGAGGGCGAGCAGTACTTC. As protein: CASSFLPGEGEQYF.

The rearrangement joins TRBV28 to TRBJ2-7; 8 positions match TRBD1. The CDR3 totals 14 residues. Germline V CDR1 and CDR2: MDHEN, SYDVKM. V shed 6 bases, J shed 2 bases, and the junction held 6 bases outside the gene matches. The CDR3 region is CASRPGGVTYEQYF. As DNA, the CDR3 is TGTGCCAGCAGGCCAGGGGGCGTTACCTACGAGCAGTACTTC.

There are many counts of this clone. V and J are TRBV27 and TRBJ1-2; D uncertain. In germline, CDR1 is MNHEY, CDR2 SMNVEV (reference sequence). Trimming pared 6 bases from V and 7 bases from J, leaving 18 bases between. CDR3 length equals 14 residues. The CDR3 nucleotides read TGTGCCAGCAGCCGAGCCGGAGGTGGGTTTGGCTACACCTTC. Residues: CASSRAGGGFGYTF.

The genes are TRBV6-5 and TRBJ1-5; possible D gene TRBD1, 5 bases. This CDR3 region has 13 residues. Looked up from germline, CDR1 is MNHEY and CDR2 is SVGAGI. The V end lost 6 bases, the J end lost 5 bases, and 11 bases lay between the germline ends. CDR3: CASSQTEDQPQHF. The CDR3 coding sequence is TGTGCCAGCAGCCAGACAGAAGATCAGCCCCAGCATTTT.